Following are 27 T cell receptor beta chains from one sample sequenced in a study of spatial heterogeneity in lung cancer. Time point denoted: sample taken at primary tumor resection. From tumor, nontumor lung or frozen PBMC, whole RNA was taken unsorted for sequencing. One entry per CDR3 protein, called by TCRdb with MiXCR from the 5' RACE reads. The sample contains roughly 100,000 distinct CDR3 sequences, about 9.4% of which appear only once. The specimen was PBMCs, collected at surgery. The receptor source for this set is a male donor with early-stage non-small cell lung cancer.

This clonotype was detected ten times or more. The chain has TRBV4-3 and TRBJ2-3; D possibly corresponds to TRBD1 (6 bases). The V and J ends lost 4 bases and 6 bases respectively, with 14 bases between them. CDR1 LGHNA and CDR2 YSLEER come from the germline V gene. The CDR3 loop spans 14 amino acids. This chain's CDR3 is CASSRAYREDTQYF. CDR3 bases: TGCGCCAGCAGCCGGGCGTACAGGGAGGATACGCAGTATTTT.

The J gene is TRBJ2-6, the V gene TRBV7-3; possibly TRBD2 for D (6 bases). CDR1 is SGHTA, CDR2 FQGTGA, per germline. The CDR3 spans 17 residues. Trimming removed 5 bases at V and 2 bases at J, with 16 bases between. The CDR3 is CASSGGTGRPGANVLTF. DNA for the CDR3: TGTGCCAGCAGCGGCGGGACTGGGAGGCCTGGGGCCAACGTCCTGACTTTC. Drawing the rest from reference TRBV7-3 and TRBJ2-6, the complete variable domain is GAGVSQTPSNKVTEKGKYVELRCDPISGHTALYWYRQSLGQGPEFLIYFQGTGAADDSGLPNDRFFAVRPEGSVSTLKIQRTERGDSAVYLCASSGGTGRPGANVLTFGAGSRLTVL.

The genes are TRBV10-3 and TRBJ2-5; D is unresolved. Per the germline V gene, CDR1 is ENHRY and CDR2 is SYGVKD. The CDR3 consists of 14 residues. Trimming pared 1 base from V and 4 bases from J, leaving 10 bases between. The CDR3 reads CAISEFDVGETQYF. The CDR3, as DNA: TGTGCCATCAGTGAGTTTGACGTAGGAGAGACCCAGTACTTC.

This clonotype was detected ten times or more. The chain joins TRBV24-1 to TRBJ2-2; the D gene is possibly TRBD1 (6 bases). The germline CDR1 and CDR2 sequences are KGHDR and SFDVKD. The CDR3 totals 12 residues. The V gene lost 7 bases and the J gene lost 8 bases, with 10 bases spanning the gap. The CDR3 is CATSDRLGELFF. The CDR3 bases are TGTGCCACCAGCGACAGGTTAGGGGAGCTGTTTTTT.

This clonotype was seen many times. The chain has TRBV29-1 and TRBJ1-1, with 7 bases that match TRBD1. The ends lost 7 bases at V and 1 base at J; junction bases unmatched: 9. Per germline, CDR1 SQVTM and CDR2 ANQGSEA. The CDR3 loop spans 14 amino acids. The CDR3 loop is CSGKTGPSNTEAFF. The CDR3 DNA reads TGCAGCGGTAAGACAGGGCCATCGAACACTGAAGCTTTCTTT.

This clonotype has ten or more counts. The chain carries TRBV11-2 and TRBJ2-2, with D perhaps matching TRBD2 (6 bases). Trimming left V 1 base short and J 0 bases short, with 18 bases between. This CDR3 has 19 residues. Looked up from germline, CDR1 is SGHAT and CDR2 is FQNNGV. CDR3 sequence reads: CASSLGYGGGASNTGELFF. CDR3 nucleotides: TGTGCCAGCAGCTTAGGTTATGGAGGCGGGGCCTCGAACACCGGGGAGCTGTTTTTT.

Only a few counts were recorded for this clonotype. The V and J genes are TRBV20-1 and TRBJ2-4, with TRBD2 identical over 12 bases. Germline V gene lookup returns CDR1 DFQATT and CDR2 SNEGSKA (reference sequence). The CDR3 runs to 16 residues. V lost 2 bases and J lost 7; bases outside the gene matches: 9. The CDR3 sequence is CSARIWSSGRENIQYF. The CDR3 bases are TGCAGTGCTAGAATCTGGTCTAGCGGGAGGGAGAACATTCAGTACTTC.

The table lists this clonotype with a few counts. This chain links TRBV5-1 with TRBJ2-5, with D perhaps TRBD1 (6 bases). Trimming removed 4 bases at V and 2 bases at J, with 12 bases between. CDR3 size: 14 residues. Germline V gene lookup returns CDR1 SGHRS and CDR2 YFSETQ. The CDR3 protein is CASSTKDRQETQYF. The CDR3 DNA is TGCGCCAGCAGCACGAAAGACAGGCAAGAGACCCAGTACTTC.

The V and J genes are TRBV20-1 and TRBJ1-6; no definite D call. Trimming removed 3 bases at V and 6 bases at J, with 12 bases between. The CDR3 sequence is 14 residues long. Germline loops: CDR1 DFQATT, CDR2 SNEGSKA (reference sequence). CDR3 sequence: CSASSLASNSPLHF. The CDR3 DNA is TGCAGTGCTAGCAGCCTTGCGAGTAATTCACCCCTCCACTTT.

This clonotype was detected a few times. This chain links TRBV7-9 with TRBJ2-3; D is unresolved. This CDR3 is built from 14 residues. V gave up 1 base and J gave up 1 base, with 6 bases separating them. CDR1 SEHNR and CDR2 FQNEAQ come from the germline V gene (reference sequence). The CDR3 bases are TGTGCCAGCAGCTTAGGCGTCCGCACAGATACGCAGTATTTT. This sequence encodes CASSLGVRTDTQYF.

This clonotype was observed a few times. The chain couples TRBV19 to TRBJ2-7; TRBD2 matches 9 bases. The trim removed 6 bases at V and 2 bases at J, leaving 11 bases unmatched. The CDR3 consists of 16 residues. The germline CDR1 and CDR2 sequences are LNHDA and SQIVND (reference sequence). In nucleotides, the CDR3 is TGTGCCAGTAGGAGGGGGTCTGCTAGCGGGACCTACGAGCAGTACTTC. Translated, it gives CASRRGSASGTYEQYF.

This clonotype was counted between two and nine times. V gene TRBV6-2 or TRBV6-3 combines with J gene TRBJ2-3; unclear D gene. Germline loops: CDR1 MNHEY, CDR2 SVGEGT. The CDR3 length is 13 residues. The ends were cut back, 6 bases at V and 6 bases at J, with 13 bases in the middle. CDR3 sequence reads: CASRNTLGDTQYF. CDR3 coding DNA: TGTGCCAGCAGGAATACGCTAGGGGATACGCAGTATTTT.

This clonotype was counted only a few times. This chain connects TRBV7-3 to TRBJ2-5; possible D gene TRBD2, 5 bases. V shed 1 base and J shed 7 bases, with 13 bases lying between them. This CDR3 has 14 residues. In germline, CDR1 is SGHTA, CDR2 FQGTGA. CDR3 loop: CASSLMSAEGTQYF. DNA of the CDR3: TGTGCCAGCAGCTTAATGTCCGCCGAGGGGACCCAGTACTTC.

This clonotype was counted at least ten times. The rearrangement joins TRBV28 to TRBJ1-1; no clear D. CDR3 size: 13 residues. CDR1 is MDHEN, CDR2 SYDVKM, per germline. Trimming shortened V by 5 bases and J by 3 bases, and 10 bases separated the two germline ends. The CDR3 here is CASSPGPYTEAFF. CDR3 in DNA: TGTGCCAGCAGTCCGGGTCCTTACACTGAAGCTTTCTTT.

This clonotype has a handful of counts. J is TRBJ1-2 and V is TRBV4-3, with a tentative D call TRBD1 (5 bases). The V end was cut by 0 bases, the J end by 8 bases, with 19 bases between. Germline V lookup: CDR1 LGHNA, CDR2 YSLEER. The length of the CDR3 is 16 residues. The CDR3 is CASSQEGDTGRGGYTF. The DNA of the CDR3 is TGCGCCAGCAGCCAAGAGGGAGACACGGGAAGGGGCGGCTACACCTTC.

This clonotype was observed many times. The chain is built from TRBV12-2 and TRBJ2-7. TRBV12-2 is annotated as a pseudogene. This CDR3 comprises 14 residues. The CDR3 loop is CASRSGELYDEQYF. The CDR3 DNA reads TGTGCAAGTCGCTCTGGGGAACTTTACGACGAGCAGTACTTC.

J is TRBJ2-3 and V is TRBV4-1; a possible D gene is TRBD2 (6 bases). Germline loops: CDR1 MGHRA, CDR2 YSYEKL. Trimming stripped 5 bases from V and 3 bases from J, with 9 bases between. The CDR3 spans 13 residues. Written as DNA, the CDR3 is TGCGCCAGCAGCTCGACTAGGACAGATACGCAGTATTTT. Protein: CASSSTRTDTQYF.

This clonotype was seen a few times. The chain recombines TRBV20-1 with TRBJ2-3; D is perhaps TRBD1 (6 bases). Between the trimmed V and J ends, which lost 2 bases and 2 bases, there was a span of 11 bases. This CDR3 spans 14 amino acids. The germline V gene encodes CDR1 DFQATT and CDR2 SNEGSKA (reference sequence). Written as DNA, the CDR3 is TGCAGTGCTAGACTCCGACAGGCCACAGATACGCAGTATTTT. Translating it yields CSARLRQATDTQYF.

This clonotype occurred many times. The chain recombines TRBV5-4 with TRBJ1-2, with D uncertain. V dropped 4 bases and J dropped 8 bases, with 15 bases sitting between them. The CDR3 consists of 13 residues. Germline loops: CDR1 SGHNT, CDR2 YYREEE (reference sequence). CDR3 nucleotides: TGTGCCAGCAGCCTCGGGGATCGGCAGGGCTACACCTTC. Protein sequence: CASSLGDRQGYTF.

This clonotype was seen only a few times. J is TRBJ2-5 and V is TRBV20-1; D is possibly TRBD1 or TRBD2 (6 bases each). CDR1 is DFQATT, CDR2 SNEGSKA, per germline (reference sequence). With 4 bases removed from V and 5 bases from J, the gap between germline ends came to 14 bases. The CDR3 is 13 amino acids. Written as DNA, the CDR3 is TGCAGTGCTAAAACGGGGGCCGGGGAGACCCAGTACTTC. Translation: CSAKTGAGETQYF.

This clonotype has a handful of counts. The chain employs TRBV18 and TRBJ1-1; no reliable D call. Germline V lookup: CDR1 KGHSH, CDR2 LQKENI. V was clipped by 3 bases and J by 0 bases, with 11 bases between them. The CDR3 loop spans 15 amino acids. CDR3 coding DNA: TGTGCCAGCTCACCGGATGAGGGTGTGAACACTGAAGCTTTCTTT. Amino acids: CASSPDEGVNTEAFF.

V and J are TRBV18 and TRBJ2-3; 14 nucleotides align to TRBD2. The CDR3 is 17 amino acids. CDR1 and CDR2 (germline): KGHSH, LQKENI. V dropped 4 bases and J dropped 0; count of bases not matched to a gene: 3. CDR3 amino acids: CASSQGLAGASTDTQYF. In DNA form, the CDR3 reads TGTGCCAGCTCACAGGGACTAGCGGGAGCTAGCACAGATACGCAGTATTTT.

This clonotype was seen repeatedly, ten times or more. J is TRBJ2-5 and V is TRBV5-1; D unresolved. The germline gives CDR1 SGHRS, CDR2 YFSETQ. V lost 5 bases and J lost 8, with 25 bases in between. This CDR3 is built from 16 residues. CDR3 loop: CASRESYSIGPSTQYF. CDR3 DNA: TGCGCCAGCAGGGAGAGCTACAGCATAGGGCCAAGTACCCAGTACTTC.

This clonotype was counted many times. The chain carries TRBV5-4 and TRBJ2-2; 8 bases align to TRBD1. The CDR3 has 14 residues. Germline lookup yields CDR1 SGHNT and CDR2 YYREEE (reference sequence). With V trimmed by 3 bases and J by 5 bases, 3 bases remained unmatched. CDR3 sequence (DNA): TGTGCCAGCAGCTCGACAGGGGCGACCGGGGAGCTGTTTTTT. Translation gives CASSSTGATGELFF.

This clonotype has ten or more counts. The CDR3 loop reads CSAAPGTSGGPSEQYF. The CDR3 nucleotides are TGCAGTGCTGCTCCCGGGACTAGCGGGGGACCAAGCGAGCAGTACTTC. The chain carries TRBV20-1 and TRBJ2-7, with 14 bases aligning to TRBD2. CDR1 DFQATT and CDR2 SNEGSKA come from the germline V gene (reference sequence). V dropped 5 bases and J dropped 6; count of bases not matched to a gene: 12. There are 16 residues in the CDR3.

This clonotype was picked up many times. This chain uses TRBV9 with TRBJ2-5, with D possibly matching TRBD2 (6 bases). The CDR3 length is 16 residues. V was pared by 0 bases and J by 2 bases, with 14 bases between. The germline V gene has CDR1 SGDLS and CDR2 YYNGEE. This CDR3 reads CASSVAGSGPQETQYF. The CDR3 DNA reads as TGTGCCAGCAGCGTAGCTGGGAGCGGGCCTCAAGAGACCCAGTACTTC.

This clonotype has only a few counts. The CDR3 DNA sequence: TGTGCCAGCAGCCTACCGGGTCGGCAATTCTACGAGCAGTACTTC. Its protein is CASSLPGRQFYEQYF. The V gene is TRBV14, the J gene TRBJ2-7; D is ambiguous. V was clipped by 4 bases and J by 3 bases, with 16 bases between them. Germline V gene lookup returns CDR1 SGHDN and CDR2 FVKESK. CDR3 length: 15 amino acids.